This entry concerns a single T cell receptor (beta chain). The data were obtained in a study of blood T cell repertoires in COVID-19. V gave up 2 bases and J gave up 6 bases; unmatched junction bases: 7. This CDR3 contains 15 residues. Germline V gene sequence: CDR1 MGHDK, CDR2 SYGVNS. Clinical history reported by participants formed the basis on which cohorts were assigned. As processed by the authors: Amplification with reference gene primers provided the estimates of nucleated cell counts. TCRdb keeps only in-frame clones here, not all; method: immunoSEQ multiplex PCR. The V and J calls and clone size were taken over from that table, and D and trimming were inferred from the DNA. The sample holds approximately 200,000 clones, around 87% seen once.

The V gene is TRBV25-1, the J gene TRBJ2-4, with 7 bases that match TRBD2. This receptor was taken from a man aged 25-45 years in a cohort exposed to, infected with or recovered from COVID-19 (not recorded which). Sequenced material: PBMCs or T cells enriched from blood (not recorded which). This CDR3 reads CASSEVGREGNIQYF. The CDR3 region has the DNA TGTGCCAGCAGTGAAGTAGGCAGGGAGGGAAACATTCAGTACTTC.